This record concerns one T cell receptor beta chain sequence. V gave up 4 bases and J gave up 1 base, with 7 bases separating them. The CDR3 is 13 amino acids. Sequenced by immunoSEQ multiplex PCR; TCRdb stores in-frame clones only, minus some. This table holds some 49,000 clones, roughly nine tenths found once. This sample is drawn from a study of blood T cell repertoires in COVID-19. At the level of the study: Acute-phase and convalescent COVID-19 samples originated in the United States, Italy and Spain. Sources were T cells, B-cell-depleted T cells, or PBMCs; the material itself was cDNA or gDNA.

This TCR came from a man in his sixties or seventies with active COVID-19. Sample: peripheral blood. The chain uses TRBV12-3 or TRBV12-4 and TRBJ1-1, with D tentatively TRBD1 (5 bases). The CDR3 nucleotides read TGTGCCAGCAGTTCACAGGCGAACACTGAAGCTTTCTTT. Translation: CASSSQANTEAFF.